The source of this T cell receptor beta chain is a study of vaccination effects on CD4 cells after COVID-19. Across the whole study: Vaccine administered to participants consisted of two doses of either BNT162b2 or mRNA-1273. A couple of convalescent patients were sampled 16 days and one week before vaccination.

Details on this clone: Its antigen is not known.

Clones were read by immunoSEQ multiplex PCR, and TCRdb kept only the in-frame ones, dropping some. Among under 55,000 clones listed, around 75% were seen once. Germline assignment: CDR1 SGHRS and CDR2 YFSETQ. J gave up 0 bases and V 3 bases, and 7 bases lay outside the gene matches. This CDR3 has 16 amino acids. Ahead of sequencing, the ViraFEST assay grew antigen-specific CD4+ T cells using viral peptide pools. Subsequent to roughly 10 days of culture, CD4+ T cells were isolated. According to PCR results, the person was infected with SARS-CoV-2 between March and December 2020. PBMC cultures contained 2 million or so cells per well, 9.5 to 10 IU/ml IL-2 and 10 ug/ml peptides.

The sample was CD4+ T cells from PBMCs cultured with a peptide pool, taken before COVID-19 vaccination. This chain connects TRBV5-1 to TRBJ2-7; 9 bases align to TRBD2. The clonotype originates from a human donor who had a prior SARS-CoV-2 infection. The CDR3 coding sequence is TGCGCCAGCAGCTCGGCCCCTAGCGGGGTCTCCTACGAGCAGTACTTC. This codes for CASSSAPSGVSYEQYF.